This TCR beta chain was identified during a study of PD-L1 blockade in urothelial cancer. Overall study context: Of some 28 patients, twenty-five were males with bladder-origin urothelial cancer.

Described time point: pretreatment peripheral blood. Sampling of each patient yielded between 1 and 8 specimens, collected pretreatment and on-treatment. This clone was seen just once. The assay was immunoSEQ multiplex PCR, and TCRdb's table has in-frame clones only and misses some. Here the sample spans more than 40,000 clones, around four fifths being singletons. Sample: PBMCs, taken around atezolizumab (anti-PD-L1) treatment. The TCR comes from a man aged 45-65 years with urothelial cancer.

CDR3 region: CASYSEPPGNEQFF. In nucleotides, the CDR3 is TGCGCCAGCTACTCGGAGCCCCCCGGCAATGAGCAGTTCTTC. V is TRBV5-1 and J is TRBJ2-1; D is ambiguous. The germline V gene encodes CDR1 SGHRS and CDR2 YFSETQ. The CDR3 totals 14 residues. V dropped 7 bases and J dropped 6 bases, with 17 bases sitting between them. Looking up the rest from reference TRBV5-1 and TRBJ2-1 gives the full variable domain: KAGVTQTPRYLIKTRGQQVTLSCSPISGHRSVSWYQQTPGQGLQFLFEYFSETQRNKGNFPGRFSGRQFSNSRSEMNVSTLELGDSALYLCASYSEPPGNEQFFGPGTRLTVL.